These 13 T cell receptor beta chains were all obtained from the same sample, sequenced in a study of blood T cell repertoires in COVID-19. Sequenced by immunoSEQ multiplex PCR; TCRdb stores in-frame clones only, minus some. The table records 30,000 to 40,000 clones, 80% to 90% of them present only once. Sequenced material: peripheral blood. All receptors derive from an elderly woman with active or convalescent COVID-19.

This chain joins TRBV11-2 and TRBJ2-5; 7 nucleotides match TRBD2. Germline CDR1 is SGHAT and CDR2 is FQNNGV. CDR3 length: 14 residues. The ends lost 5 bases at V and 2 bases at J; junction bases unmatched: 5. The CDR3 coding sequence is TGTGCCAGCAGCCTCGGGCGGGGGCAAGAGACCCAGTACTTC. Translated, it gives CASSLGRGQETQYF. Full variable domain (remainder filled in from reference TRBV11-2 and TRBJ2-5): EAGVAQSPRYKIIEKRQSVAFWCNPISGHATLYWYQQILGQGPKLLIQFQNNGVVDDSQLPKDRFSAERLKGVDSTLKIQPAKLEDSAVYLCASSLGRGQETQYFGPGTRLLVL.

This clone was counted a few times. Written as DNA, the CDR3 is TGTGCCAGTAGTATTTTGTCGTCGGCAGGTGAGCAGTTCTTC. The encoded protein is CASSILSSAGEQFF. The J gene is TRBJ2-1, the V gene TRBV19; D is unclear. This CDR3 has 14 amino acids. V lost 3 bases, J lost 9 bases, and 15 bases lay in between. Germline CDR1 LNHDA, CDR2 SQIVND (reference sequence).

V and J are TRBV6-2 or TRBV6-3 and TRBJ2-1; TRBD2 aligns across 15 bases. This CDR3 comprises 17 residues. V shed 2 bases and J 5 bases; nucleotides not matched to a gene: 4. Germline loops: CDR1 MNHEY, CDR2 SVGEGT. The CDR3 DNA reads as TGTGCCAGCAGTTACCCGGGACTAGCGGGAGGAAACAATGAGCAGTTCTTC. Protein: CASSYPGLAGGNNEQFF.

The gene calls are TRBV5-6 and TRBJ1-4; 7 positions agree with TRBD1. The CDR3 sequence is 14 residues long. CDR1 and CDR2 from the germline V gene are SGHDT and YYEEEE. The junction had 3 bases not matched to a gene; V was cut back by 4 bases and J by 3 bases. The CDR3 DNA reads TGTGCCAGCAGCCGACAGGGCTCTAATGAAAAACTGTTTTTT. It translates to CASSRQGSNEKLFF.

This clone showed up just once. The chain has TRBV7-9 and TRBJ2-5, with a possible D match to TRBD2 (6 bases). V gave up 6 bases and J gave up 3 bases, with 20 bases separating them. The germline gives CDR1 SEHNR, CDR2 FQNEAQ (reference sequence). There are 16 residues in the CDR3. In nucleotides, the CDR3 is TGTGCCAGCAGTCACCTTTCAGTGGGAGGAAAAGAGACCCAGTACTTC. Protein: CASSHLSVGGKETQYF.

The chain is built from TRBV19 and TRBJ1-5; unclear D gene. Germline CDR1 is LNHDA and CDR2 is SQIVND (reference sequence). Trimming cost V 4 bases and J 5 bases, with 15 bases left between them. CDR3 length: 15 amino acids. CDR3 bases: TGTGCCAGTAGTACCCCCCCGGGAACGGATCAGCCCCAGCATTTT. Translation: CASSTPPGTDQPQHF.

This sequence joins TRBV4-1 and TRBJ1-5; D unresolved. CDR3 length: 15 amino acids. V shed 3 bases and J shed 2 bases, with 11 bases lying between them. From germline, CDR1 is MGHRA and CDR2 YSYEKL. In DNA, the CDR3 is TGCGCCAGCAGCCAGTCCTGGGCAGGCAATCAGCCCCAGCATTTT. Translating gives CASSQSWAGNQPQHF.

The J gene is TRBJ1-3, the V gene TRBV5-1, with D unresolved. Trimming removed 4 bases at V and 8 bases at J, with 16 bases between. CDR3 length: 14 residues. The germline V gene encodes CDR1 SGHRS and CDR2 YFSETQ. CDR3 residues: CASSAKQPSDTIYF. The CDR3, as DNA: TGCGCCAGCAGCGCCAAACAGCCGTCGGACACCATATATTTT.

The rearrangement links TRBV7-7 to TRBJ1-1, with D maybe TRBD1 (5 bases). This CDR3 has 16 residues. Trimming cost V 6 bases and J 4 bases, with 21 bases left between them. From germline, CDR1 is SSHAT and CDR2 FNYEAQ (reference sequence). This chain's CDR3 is CASRYIPGLVGTEAFF. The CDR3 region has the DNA TGTGCCAGCAGGTACATCCCAGGGTTAGTAGGCACTGAAGCTTTCTTT.

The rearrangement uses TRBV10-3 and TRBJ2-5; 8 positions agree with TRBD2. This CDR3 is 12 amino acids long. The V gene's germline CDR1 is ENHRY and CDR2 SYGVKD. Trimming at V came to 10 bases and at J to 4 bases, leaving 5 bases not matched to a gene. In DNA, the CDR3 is TGTGCCACCGGGGGGGGTGCAGAGACCCAGTACTTC. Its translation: CATGGGAETQYF.

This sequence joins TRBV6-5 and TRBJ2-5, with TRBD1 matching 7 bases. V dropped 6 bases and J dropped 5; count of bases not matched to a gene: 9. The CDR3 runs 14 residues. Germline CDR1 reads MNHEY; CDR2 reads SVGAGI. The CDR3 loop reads CASRRQGAGETQYF. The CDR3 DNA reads TGTGCCAGCAGGCGACAGGGAGCAGGGGAGACCCAGTACTTC.

CDR3 nucleotides: TGTGCCAGCAGTGGGCAGGGAAATTCCTACACTGAAGCTTTCTTT. Its translation is CASSGQGNSYTEAFF. The chain combines TRBV2 with TRBJ1-1; a possible D gene is TRBD1 (5 bases). The CDR3 covers 15 residues. Germline V gives CDR1 SNHLY, CDR2 FYNNEI. Trimming removed 4 bases from V and 3 bases from J, with 15 bases in between.

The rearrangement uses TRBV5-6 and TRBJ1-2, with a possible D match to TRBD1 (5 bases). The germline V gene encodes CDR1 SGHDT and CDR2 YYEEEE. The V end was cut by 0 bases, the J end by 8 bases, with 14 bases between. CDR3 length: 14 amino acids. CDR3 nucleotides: TGTGCCAGCAGCTTGGTTGACAGTGGGTGGGGCTACACCTTC. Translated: CASSLVDSGWGYTF.